A selection of T cell receptor beta chains follows, all from one sample in a study of T-cell reconstitution after alpha-beta-depleted transplantation in children. Each CDR3 protein is one row after TCRdb ran MiXCR on the PCR reads. The sample includes about 1,000,000 distinct CDR3 sequences, less than 30% seen only once; the top ten take more than 25%. The sequenced sample was PBMCs, mostly from graft donor cells, obtained 360 days after TCRalphabeta/CD19-depleted stem cell transplant. These receptors came from a boy younger than two who had a stem cell transplant for SCID, so the T cells may come from the graft donor. Both conserved end residues are trimmed from each CDR3. Fields, in order: clone size, V gene, CDR3 protein. Size values are once, few and many counts, or a class for expanded clones, and some rows have none.

clone size: few
V gene: TRBV7-2
CDR3 protein: ASSPRGQETGELF

clone size: few
V gene: TRBV12-3/TRBV12-4
CDR3 protein: ASSPRLGNTEAF

clone size: NA
V gene: TRBV20-1
CDR3 protein: SASGLQGETQY

clone size: NA
V gene: TRBV4-1
CDR3 protein: ASSQEAGGNNEQF

clone size: NA
V gene: TRBV20-1
CDR3 protein: SAAKGGGFAEAF

clone size: NA
V gene: TRBV2
CDR3 protein: ASSEGRSNYGYT

clone size: NA
V gene: TRBV28
CDR3 protein: ASSRGWIEQY

clone size: NA
V gene: TRBV12-3/TRBV12-4
CDR3 protein: ASSLTGALYNEQF

clone size: NA
V gene: TRBV15
CDR3 protein: ATSRDRSGAADTQY

clone size: few
V gene: TRBV20-1
CDR3 protein: SSRNLGGDPHTQY

clone size: NA
V gene: TRBV2
CDR3 protein: ASSGQASSGANVLT

clone size: NA
V gene: TRBV7-9
CDR3 protein: ASSFDRGREKLF

clone size: many
V gene: TRBV29-1
CDR3 protein: SVAPLATEAF

clone size: few
V gene: TRBV7-9
CDR3 protein: ASSLDPSTEAF

clone size: NA
V gene: TRBV20-1
CDR3 protein: SARESGVLEAF

clone size: few
V gene: TRBV25-1
CDR3 protein: ASSEWGGGDI

clone size: NA
V gene: TRBV15
CDR3 protein: ATSFAGGHYNEQF

clone size: NA
V gene: TRBV9
CDR3 protein: ASSELAGWYNEQF

clone size: few
V gene: TRBV5-1
CDR3 protein: ASSLGWTGLAKNIQY

clone size: few
V gene: TRBV5-6
CDR3 protein: ASSSRHGAYQETQY

clone size: NA
V gene: TRBV27
CDR3 protein: ASSGLRLVTGTDTQY

clone size: NA
V gene: TRBV5-5
CDR3 protein: ASSFGGGAGETQY

clone size: NA
V gene: TRBV12-3/TRBV12-4
CDR3 protein: ASSLNGPTGELF

clone size: NA
V gene: TRBV29-1
CDR3 protein: STRTGKNEKLF

clone size: many
V gene: TRBV4-2
CDR3 protein: ASSQDYGLAENEQF

clone size: many
V gene: TRBV12-3/TRBV12-4
CDR3 protein: ASSPDRANTQY

clone size: NA
V gene: TRBV4-1
CDR3 protein: ASSRLAGDTGDNEQF

clone size: NA
V gene: TRBV2
CDR3 protein: ATQTAGPFYEQY